A selection of T cell receptor beta chains follows, all from one sample in a study of Tregs in tolerant kidney transplant recipients. Profiled with immunoSEQ multiplex PCR; TCRdb holds only in-frame clones, not every one. The sample lists over 15,000 clones; around 53% were seen once. What these receptors recognize is not known. The sequencing used CD4+ T cells from blood cultured with allogeneic cells, collected before the transplant. These receptors were collected from a human patient who received a combined kidney and bone marrow transplant. Each CDR3 is given with its conserved first and last residue. A D gene is named only where the DNA matches it firmly. Size values are once, few and many counts, or a class for expanded clones, and some rows have none.

v_call	d_call	j_call	clone_size	cdr3_aa	cdr3_nt
TRBV7-6	TRBD1	TRBJ1-2	medium-sized	CASSSDRVVGYTF	TGTGCCAGCAGCTCGGACAGGGTCGTAGGCTACACCTTC
TRBV7-2	.	TRBJ2-3	.	CASSLSRGNADTQYF	TGTGCCAGCAGCTTATCCCGGGGAAACGCAGATACGCAGTATTTT
TRBV15	.	TRBJ1-2	.	CATVADSNYGYTF	TGTGCCACCGTAGCAGATTCCAACTATGGCTACACCTTC
TRBV19	TRBD2	TRBJ2-3	.	CASSIDRGRGTDTQYF	TGTGCCAGTAGTATAGATCGGGGGAGGGGCACAGATACGCAGTATTTT
TRBV7-6	TRBD1	TRBJ2-3	.	CASSGTGRTDTQYF	TGTGCCAGCAGCGGGACAGGGCGCACAGATACGCAGTATTTT
TRBV7-2	.	TRBJ2-1	.	CASSLILLDGNEQFF	TGTGCCAGCAGCTTGATCCTACTAGACGGGAATGAGCAGTTCTTC
TRBV4-2	.	TRBJ2-2	few	CASSQDTRQINTGELFF	TGTGCCAGCAGCCAAGATACGCGGCAGATCAACACCGGGGAGCTGTTTTTT
TRBV6-5	.	TRBJ2-1	.	CASSLVWRDNEQFF	TGTGCCAGCAGTTTAGTGTGGCGGGACAATGAGCAGTTCTTC
TRBV10-2	TRBD2	TRBJ2-5	.	CASSPGRGHRETQYF	TGCGCCAGCAGCCCAGGGAGGGGCCATCGAGAGACCCAGTACTTC
TRBV2	TRBD2	TRBJ2-1	.	CASSELAGGYNEQFF	TGTGCCAGCAGTGAACTAGCGGGAGGGTACAATGAGCAGTTCTTC
TRBV7-2	.	TRBJ1-5	medium-sized	CASSSPGSGQPQHF	TGTGCCAGCAGCTCTCCGGGGTCTGGGCAGCCCCAGCATTTT
TRBV7-2	.	TRBJ2-7	.	CASSLVPWRHEQYF	TGTGCCAGCAGCTTAGTACCCTGGAGACACGAGCAGTACTTC
TRBV11-3	.	TRBJ1-1	few	CASSLGYWGRDTEAFF	TGTGCCAGCAGCTTAGGGTACTGGGGGCGAGACACTGAAGCTTTCTTT
TRBV20-1	.	TRBJ1-2	.	CSATGIHGYTF	TGCAGTGCTACAGGGATTCATGGCTACACCTTC
TRBV11-3	TRBD1	TRBJ2-7	.	CASGTGTYEQYF	TGTGCCAGCGGGACAGGGACCTACGAGCAGTACTTC
TRBV7-2	.	TRBJ1-2	few	CASSSRGGRGYTF	TGTGCCAGCAGCTCCAGAGGGGGTAGAGGCTACACCTTC
TRBV5-8	.	TRBJ1-2	.	CASSLGTRGSYGYTF	TGTGCCAGCAGCTTAGGCACCAGGGGAAGCTATGGCTACACCTTC
TRBV7-3	.	TRBJ2-1	.	CASSTGLPGEQFF	TGTGCCAGCAGCACCGGACTACCCGGTGAGCAGTTCTTC
TRBV28	.	TRBJ1-2	once	CASIPRISYYGYTF	TGTGCCAGCATCCCGAGAATATCTTATTATGGCTACACCTTC
TRBV30	TRBD2	TRBJ2-3	.	CACKGGGWYTDTQYF	TGTGCCTGTAAGGGCGGGGGATGGTACACAGATACGCAGTATTTT